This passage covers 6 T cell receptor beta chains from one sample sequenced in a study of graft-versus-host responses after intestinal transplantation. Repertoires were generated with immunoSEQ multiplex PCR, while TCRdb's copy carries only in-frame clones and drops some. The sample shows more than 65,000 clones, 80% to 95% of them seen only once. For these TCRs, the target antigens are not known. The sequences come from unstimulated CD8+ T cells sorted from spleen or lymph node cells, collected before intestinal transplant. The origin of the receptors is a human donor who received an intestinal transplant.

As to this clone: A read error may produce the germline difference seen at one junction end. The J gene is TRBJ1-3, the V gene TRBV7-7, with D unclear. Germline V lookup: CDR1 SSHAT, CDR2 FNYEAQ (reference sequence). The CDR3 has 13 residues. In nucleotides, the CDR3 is TGTGCTAGCAGCCCCGGTCCTGGAAACACCATATATTTT. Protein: CASSPGPGNTIYF.

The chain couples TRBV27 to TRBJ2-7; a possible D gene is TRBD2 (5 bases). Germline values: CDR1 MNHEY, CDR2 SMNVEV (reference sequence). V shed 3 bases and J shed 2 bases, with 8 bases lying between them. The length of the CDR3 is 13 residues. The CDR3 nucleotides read TGTGCCAGCAGTTTCGGGGTGACCTACGAGCAGTACTTC. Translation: CASSFGVTYEQYF.

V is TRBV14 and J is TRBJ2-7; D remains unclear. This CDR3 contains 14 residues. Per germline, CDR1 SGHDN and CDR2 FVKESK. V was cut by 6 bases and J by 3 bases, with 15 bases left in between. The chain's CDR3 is CASSSVGLNYEQYF. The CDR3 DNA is TGTGCCAGCAGTTCTGTGGGCTTAAACTACGAGCAGTACTTC.

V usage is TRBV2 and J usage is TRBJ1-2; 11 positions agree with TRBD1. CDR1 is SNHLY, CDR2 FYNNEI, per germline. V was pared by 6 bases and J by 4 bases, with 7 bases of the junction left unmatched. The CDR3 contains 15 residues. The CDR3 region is CASREGTGGSYGYTF. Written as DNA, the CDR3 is TGTGCCAGCAGAGAGGGGACAGGGGGTTCCTATGGCTACACCTTC.

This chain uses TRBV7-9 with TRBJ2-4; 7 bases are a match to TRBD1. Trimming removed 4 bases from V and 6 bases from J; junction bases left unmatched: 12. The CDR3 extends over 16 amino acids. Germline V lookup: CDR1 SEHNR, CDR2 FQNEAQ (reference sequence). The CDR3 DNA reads TGTGCCAGCAGCTCCCCCGAGGGGGACAGACTAAACATTCAGTACTTC. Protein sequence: CASSSPEGDRLNIQYF.

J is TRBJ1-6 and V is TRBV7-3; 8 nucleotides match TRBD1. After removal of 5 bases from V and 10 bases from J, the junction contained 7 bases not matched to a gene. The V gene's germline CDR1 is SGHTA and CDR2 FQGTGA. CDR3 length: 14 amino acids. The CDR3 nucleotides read TGTGCCAGCAGCCCCGGGACAGGTTCCTCACCCCTCCACTTT. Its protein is CASSPGTGSSPLHF.